Listed below are T cell receptor beta chains from one sample, sequenced in a study of cytomegalovirus exposure and HLA in healthy donors. Assay: immunoSEQ multiplex PCR; the TCRdb copy retains only in-frame clones and omits some. The repertoire consists of 52,000 or so clones, with roughly 89% occurring once and the leading ten covering roughly 15%. Sequenced sample: PBMCs. The receptors originated from a woman aged 18-29 years in good health and CMV-seronegative. The CDR3 runs from the conserved cysteine through the conserved F or W. Fields, in order: D gene, J gene, clone size, V gene, CDR3 protein, CDR3 DNA. D genes are given only for firm matches. Size values are once, few and many counts, or a class for expanded clones, and some rows have none.

D gene: TRBD2
J gene: TRBJ2-7
clone size: NA
V gene: TRBV7-9
CDR3 protein: CASSSYPARGLALYEQYF
CDR3 DNA: TGTGCCAGCAGCAGTTACCCCGCGCGGGGACTAGCTCTCTACGAGCAGTACTTC

D gene: TRBD1
J gene: TRBJ2-1
clone size: NA
V gene: TRBV7-2
CDR3 protein: CASSLFVGGQVGSEQFF
CDR3 DNA: TGTGCCAGCAGCTTATTTGTAGGGGGACAGGTTGGCTCAGAGCAGTTCTTC

D gene: NA
J gene: TRBJ1-1
clone size: NA
V gene: TRBV19
CDR3 protein: CASSWGQGVTEAFF
CDR3 DNA: TGTGCCAGTAGTTGGGGGCAGGGAGTAACTGAAGCTTTCTTT

D gene: NA
J gene: TRBJ2-2
clone size: few
V gene: TRBV9
CDR3 protein: CASSEQSGGELFF
CDR3 DNA: TGTGCCAGCAGCGAGCAGAGCGGCGGGGAGCTGTTTTTT

D gene: NA
J gene: TRBJ2-4
clone size: NA
V gene: TRBV7-9
CDR3 protein: CASSTQGTGKNIQYF
CDR3 DNA: TGTGCCAGCAGCACACAGGGTACGGGCAAAAACATTCAGTACTTC

D gene: TRBD1
J gene: TRBJ2-7
clone size: NA
V gene: TRBV18
CDR3 protein: CASSPSDRGHEQYF
CDR3 DNA: TGTGCCAGCTCACCATCGGACAGGGGACACGAGCAGTACTTC

D gene: NA
J gene: TRBJ1-4
clone size: NA
V gene: TRBV18
CDR3 protein: CASSLGAAGNEKLFF
CDR3 DNA: TGTGCCAGCTCACTTGGGGCAGCCGGTAATGAAAAACTGTTTTTT

D gene: NA
J gene: TRBJ1-2
clone size: few
V gene: TRBV30
CDR3 protein: CAWQTGRSGYTF
CDR3 DNA: TGTGCCTGGCAAACAGGGAGAAGCGGCTACACCTTC

D gene: NA
J gene: TRBJ2-7
clone size: NA
V gene: TRBV5-4
CDR3 protein: CASSPDYPTGEQYF
CDR3 DNA: TGTGCCAGCAGCCCCGACTACCCCACGGGGGAGCAGTACTTC

D gene: NA
J gene: TRBJ1-4
clone size: NA
V gene: TRBV5-1
CDR3 protein: CASSAGDGRSEKLFF
CDR3 DNA: TGCGCCAGCAGCGCGGGGGACGGTCGGAGTGAAAAACTGTTTTTT

D gene: TRBD2
J gene: TRBJ2-5
clone size: many
V gene: TRBV7-3
CDR3 protein: CASSLNGRVAGAQETQYF
CDR3 DNA: TGTGCCAGCAGCTTAAATGGACGGGTAGCGGGGGCCCAAGAGACCCAGTACTTC

D gene: NA
J gene: TRBJ2-7
clone size: NA
V gene: TRBV28
CDR3 protein: CASSHSGEEQYF
CDR3 DNA: TGTGCCAGCAGTCATTCGGGAGAGGAGCAGTACTTC

D gene: TRBD1
J gene: TRBJ2-5
clone size: NA
V gene: TRBV9
CDR3 protein: CASSAGTGYGETQYF
CDR3 DNA: TGTGCCAGCAGCGCCGGGACAGGGTACGGAGAGACCCAGTACTTC

D gene: TRBD1
J gene: TRBJ1-1
clone size: NA
V gene: TRBV10-3
CDR3 protein: CAIGQGQAGAFF
CDR3 DNA: TGTGCCATCGGCCAAGGACAGGCAGGAGCTTTCTTT

D gene: TRBD2
J gene: TRBJ2-7
clone size: once
V gene: TRBV7-9
CDR3 protein: CASSFTSGMLIYEQYF
CDR3 DNA: TGTGCCAGCAGCTTTACTAGCGGGATGCTAATCTACGAGCAGTACTTC

D gene: TRBD2
J gene: TRBJ2-3
clone size: once
V gene: TRBV13
CDR3 protein: CASSLPGGRNTDTQYF
CDR3 DNA: TGTGCCAGCAGCCTGCCGGGGGGGCGTAACACAGATACGCAGTATTTT

D gene: TRBD2
J gene: TRBJ2-2
clone size: NA
V gene: TRBV2
CDR3 protein: CASSEAVVAGQNTGELFF
CDR3 DNA: TGTGCCAGCAGTGAAGCGGTGGTAGCGGGACAGAACACCGGGGAGCTGTTTTTT

D gene: NA
J gene: TRBJ2-5
clone size: NA
V gene: TRBV2
CDR3 protein: CATTGSQETQYF
CDR3 DNA: TGTGCCACCACGGGAAGCCAAGAGACCCAGTACTTC

D gene: NA
J gene: TRBJ2-5
clone size: NA
V gene: TRBV18
CDR3 protein: CASSPPSSFQETQYF
CDR3 DNA: TGTGCCAGCTCACCACCTTCCTCCTTCCAAGAGACCCAGTACTTC

D gene: NA
J gene: TRBJ2-7
clone size: NA
V gene: TRBV6-1
CDR3 protein: CASSPGKTYEQYF
CDR3 DNA: TGTGCCAGCTCGCCAGGGAAGACCTACGAGCAGTACTTC

D gene: NA
J gene: TRBJ2-2
clone size: NA
V gene: TRBV5-8
CDR3 protein: CASSLRADSANTGELFF
CDR3 DNA: TGTGCCAGCAGCTTGAGGGCAGATAGCGCGAACACCGGGGAGCTGTTTTTT

D gene: NA
J gene: TRBJ2-1
clone size: once
V gene: TRBV6-5
CDR3 protein: CASSYSRGQGNEQFF
CDR3 DNA: TGTGCCAGCAGTTACTCTCGCGGTCAGGGGAATGAGCAGTTCTTC

D gene: NA
J gene: TRBJ1-2
clone size: once
V gene: TRBV28
CDR3 protein: CASSLGRGSYTF
CDR3 DNA: TGTGCCAGCAGTTTAGGAAGGGGCTCATACACCTTC

D gene: TRBD1
J gene: TRBJ1-2
clone size: NA
V gene: TRBV15
CDR3 protein: CATSLDRERHGYTF
CDR3 DNA: TGTGCCACCAGCCTTGACAGGGAAAGGCATGGCTACACCTTC

D gene: TRBD1
J gene: TRBJ1-3
clone size: once
V gene: TRBV30
CDR3 protein: CACGQVSGNTIYF
CDR3 DNA: TGTGCCTGCGGACAGGTCTCTGGAAACACCATATATTTT

D gene: NA
J gene: TRBJ1-5
clone size: NA
V gene: TRBV4-1
CDR3 protein: CASSQVAGWASNQPQHF
CDR3 DNA: TGCGCCAGCAGCCAAGTGGCAGGTTGGGCTAGCAATCAGCCCCAGCATTTT

D gene: NA
J gene: TRBJ2-1
clone size: NA
V gene: TRBV13
CDR3 protein: CASSFQSGSYNEQFF
CDR3 DNA: TGTGCCAGCAGTTTCCAGAGCGGCTCCTACAATGAGCAGTTCTTC

D gene: NA
J gene: TRBJ1-2
clone size: NA
V gene: TRBV18
CDR3 protein: CASSPSSDSNYGYTF
CDR3 DNA: TGTGCCAGCTCACCCTCATCTGACAGCAACTATGGCTACACCTTC

D gene: TRBD2
J gene: TRBJ2-1
clone size: NA
V gene: TRBV5-6
CDR3 protein: CASSLAAGRAHEQFF
CDR3 DNA: TGTGCCAGCAGCTTGGCAGCGGGACGGGCTCATGAGCAGTTCTTC

D gene: NA
J gene: TRBJ1-2
clone size: NA
V gene: TRBV2
CDR3 protein: CASLPSGGPGRGYTF
CDR3 DNA: TGTGCCAGCTTACCCTCGGGGGGGCCGGGGAGGGGCTACACCTTC

D gene: NA
J gene: TRBJ2-7
clone size: NA
V gene: TRBV19
CDR3 protein: CASSRQLSSYEQYF
CDR3 DNA: TGTGCCAGTAGTAGACAGTTAAGCTCCTACGAGCAGTACTTC

D gene: TRBD1
J gene: TRBJ2-3
clone size: once
V gene: TRBV19
CDR3 protein: CASSQGADTQYF
CDR3 DNA: TGTGCCAGTAGCCAGGGGGCAGATACGCAGTATTTT

D gene: TRBD1
J gene: TRBJ2-3
clone size: NA
V gene: TRBV19
CDR3 protein: CASSGQGYTDTQYF
CDR3 DNA: TGTGCCAGTTCAGGACAGGGCTACACAGATACGCAGTATTTT

D gene: NA
J gene: TRBJ2-1
clone size: few
V gene: TRBV13
CDR3 protein: CASSLGLEQFF
CDR3 DNA: TGTGCCAGCAGCTTAGGACTAGAGCAGTTCTTC

D gene: TRBD2
J gene: TRBJ2-3
clone size: NA
V gene: TRBV28
CDR3 protein: CASSTLAGGDDTQYF
CDR3 DNA: TGTGCCAGCAGTACTCTAGCGGGAGGTGATGATACGCAGTATTTT

D gene: TRBD2
J gene: TRBJ2-5
clone size: NA
V gene: TRBV28
CDR3 protein: CASSLPQAGGPQETQYF
CDR3 DNA: TGTGCCAGCAGTTTACCCCAAGCGGGAGGGCCTCAAGAGACCCAGTACTTC

D gene: NA
J gene: TRBJ2-7
clone size: NA
V gene: TRBV28
CDR3 protein: CASSLGDLFYEQYF
CDR3 DNA: TGTGCCAGCAGTTTGGGGGACTTGTTCTACGAGCAGTACTTC

D gene: NA
J gene: TRBJ2-1
clone size: NA
V gene: TRBV27
CDR3 protein: CASSPPRWGQRNEQFF
CDR3 DNA: TGTGCCAGCAGTCCCCCACGGTGGGGCCAACGCAATGAGCAGTTCTTC

D gene: NA
J gene: TRBJ1-1
clone size: NA
V gene: TRBV5-3
CDR3 protein: CARSVNRENTEAFF
CDR3 DNA: TGTGCCAGAAGCGTAAACAGGGAGAACACTGAAGCTTTCTTT

D gene: TRBD2
J gene: TRBJ2-2
clone size: NA
V gene: TRBV5-1
CDR3 protein: CASSFRRGTSGFTGELFF
CDR3 DNA: TGCGCCAGCAGCTTCCGTAGGGGGACTAGCGGATTCACCGGGGAGCTGTTTTTT

D gene: NA
J gene: TRBJ2-7
clone size: NA
V gene: TRBV19
CDR3 protein: CASRLGASSYEQYF
CDR3 DNA: TGTGCCAGTAGGCTTGGGGCGAGCTCCTACGAGCAGTACTTC